This paragraph reports one TCR beta chain. Authors' data handling: Estimated nucleated cell counts came from reference gene primer amplification. Clones were sequenced by immunoSEQ multiplex PCR, and TCRdb holds only the in-frame ones, with some missing. D and trimming were read from the DNA, whereas the V and J calls and clone size are those reported in that table. The sample shows approximately 150,000 clones, 80% to 90% of them seen only once. The sample belongs to a study of blood T cell repertoires in COVID-19. Study details: Samples came from the United States, Italy and Spain, spanning acute and convalescent COVID-19. In each case, the material was cDNA or gDNA derived from T cells, B-cell-depleted T cells, or PBMCs.

Germline V lookup: CDR1 LGHDT, CDR2 YNNKEL (reference sequence). V was cut by 3 bases and J by 5 bases, with 13 bases left in between. The CDR3 covers 14 residues. During active infection, Seattle patients enrolled and were then monitored through disease. The source material was peripheral blood. The clonotype was recovered from a woman between 50 and 59 years old with COVID-19, enrolled during active disease. V gene TRBV3-1 (or the pseudogene TRBV3-2) combines with J gene TRBJ1-2; weak D call: TRBD1 (6 bases). The CDR3 DNA reads TGTGCCAGCAGCCAGGGTGGGACATTTTATGGCTACACCTTC. Encoded protein: CASSQGGTFYGYTF.